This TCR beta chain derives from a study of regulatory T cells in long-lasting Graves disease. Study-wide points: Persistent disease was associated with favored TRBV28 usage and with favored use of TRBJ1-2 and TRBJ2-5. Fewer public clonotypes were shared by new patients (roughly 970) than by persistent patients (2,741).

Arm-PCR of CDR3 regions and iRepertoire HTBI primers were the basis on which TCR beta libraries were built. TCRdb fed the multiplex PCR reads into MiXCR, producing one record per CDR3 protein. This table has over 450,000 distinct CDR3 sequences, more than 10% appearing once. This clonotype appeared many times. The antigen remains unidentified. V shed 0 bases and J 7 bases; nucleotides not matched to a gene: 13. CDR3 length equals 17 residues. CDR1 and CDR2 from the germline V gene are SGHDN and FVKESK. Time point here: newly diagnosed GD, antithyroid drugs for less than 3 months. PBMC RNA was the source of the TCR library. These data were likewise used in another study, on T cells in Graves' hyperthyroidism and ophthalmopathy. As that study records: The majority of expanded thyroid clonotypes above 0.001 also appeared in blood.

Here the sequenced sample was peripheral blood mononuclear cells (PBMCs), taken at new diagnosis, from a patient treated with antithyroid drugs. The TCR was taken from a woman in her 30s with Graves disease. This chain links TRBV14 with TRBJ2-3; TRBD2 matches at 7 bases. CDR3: CASSQEYLAGVGNTQYF. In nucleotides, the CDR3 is TGTGCCAGCAGCCAAGAATATTTGGCGGGAGTCGGAAATACGCAGTATTTT.